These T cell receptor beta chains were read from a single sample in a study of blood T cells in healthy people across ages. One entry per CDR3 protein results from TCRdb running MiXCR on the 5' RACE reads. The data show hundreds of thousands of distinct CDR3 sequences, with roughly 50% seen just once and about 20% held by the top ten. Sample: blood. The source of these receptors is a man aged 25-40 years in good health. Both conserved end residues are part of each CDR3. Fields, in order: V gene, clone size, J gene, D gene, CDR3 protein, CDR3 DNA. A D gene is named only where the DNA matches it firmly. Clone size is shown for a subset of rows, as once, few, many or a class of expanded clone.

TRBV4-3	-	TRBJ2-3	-	CVSSQGISSDTQYF	TGCGTCAGCAGCCAAGGGATATCTTCAGATACGCAGTATTTT
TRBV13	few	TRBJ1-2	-	CASSLSLGLDYGYTF	TGTGCCAGCAGCTTAAGTCTCGGTCTCGACTATGGCTACACCTTC
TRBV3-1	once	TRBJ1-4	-	CASSQQSGRTEKLFF	TGTGCCAGCAGCCAACAATCAGGACGAACTGAAAAACTGTTTTTT
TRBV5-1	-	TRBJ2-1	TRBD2	CASSRTSGKGNEQFF	TGCGCCAGCAGCCGGACTAGCGGGAAGGGCAATGAGCAGTTCTTC
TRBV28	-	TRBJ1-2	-	CASSGTVRPYGYTF	TGTGCCAGCAGCGGGACCGTGCGACCCTATGGCTACACCTTC
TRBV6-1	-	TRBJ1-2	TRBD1	CATRLGTGGLGYTF	TGTGCCACCCGACTTGGGACAGGGGGCCTGGGCTACACCTTC
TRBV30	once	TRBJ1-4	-	CAWSAPGGTNEKLFF	TGTGCCTGGAGTGCCCCCGGGGGAACTAATGAAAAACTGTTTTTT
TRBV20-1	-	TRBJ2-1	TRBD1	CSATPPGGPYNEQFF	TGCAGTGCTACGCCCCCAGGGGGTCCCTACAATGAGCAGTTCTTC
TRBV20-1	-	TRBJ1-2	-	CSARRDGSNYGYTF	TGCAGTGCCCGCCGGGACGGATCTAACTATGGCTACACCTTC
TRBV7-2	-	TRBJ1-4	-	CASSSQYSATNEKLFF	TGTGCCAGCAGCTCACAATACAGTGCAACTAATGAAAAACTGTTTTTT
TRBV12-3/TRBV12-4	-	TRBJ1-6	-	CASSLSQHNSPLHF	TGTGCCAGCAGTTTATCTCAGCATAATTCACCCCTCCACTTT
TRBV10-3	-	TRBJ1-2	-	CAISETGPNYGYTF	TGTGCCATCAGTGAGACCGGGCCCAACTATGGCTACACCTTC
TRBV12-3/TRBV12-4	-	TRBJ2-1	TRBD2	CASSLLSGGDHEQFF	TGTGCCAGCAGTCTCCTTAGCGGGGGCGACCATGAGCAGTTCTTC
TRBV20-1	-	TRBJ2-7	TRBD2	CSARKREGLTYEQYF	TGCAGTGCCAGGAAGCGGGAGGGACTGACCTACGAGCAGTACTTC
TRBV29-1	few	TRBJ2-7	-	CSVVTDRSYEQYF	TGCAGCGTTGTCACAGATAGGTCCTACGAGCAGTACTTC
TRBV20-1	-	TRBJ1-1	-	CSARGISRKEAFF	TGCAGTGCTAGAGGAATTTCAAGGAAAGAAGCTTTCTTT
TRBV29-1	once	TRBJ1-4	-	CSVGIATNEKLFF	TGCAGCGTGGGAATTGCAACTAATGAAAAACTGTTTTTT
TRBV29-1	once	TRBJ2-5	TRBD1	CSAEHRGRKTQYF	TGCAGCGCCGAACACAGGGGGCGAAAGACCCAGTACTTC
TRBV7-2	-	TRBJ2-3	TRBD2	CASSLDAGEDTQYF	TGTGCCAGCAGCTTAGATGCGGGGGAAGATACGCAGTATTTT
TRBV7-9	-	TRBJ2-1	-	CASSTQREWSYNEQFF	TGTGCCAGCAGCACACAAAGGGAGTGGTCCTACAATGAGCAGTTCTTC
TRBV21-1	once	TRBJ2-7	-	CASSKSASGSSDEQYF	TGTGCCAGCAGCAAATCGGCTAGCGGGAGTAGCGACGAGCAGTACTTC
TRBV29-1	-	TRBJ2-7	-	CSGQTSSYEQYF	TGCAGCGGGCAGACGAGCTCCTACGAGCAGTACTTC
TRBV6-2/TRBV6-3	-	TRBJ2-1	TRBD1	CASWDSAYNEQFF	TGTGCCAGCTGGGACAGCGCGTACAATGAGCAGTTCTTC
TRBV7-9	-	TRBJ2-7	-	CASSSRDSRYEQYF	TGTGCCAGCAGCTCCCGGGACTCAAGATACGAGCAGTACTTC
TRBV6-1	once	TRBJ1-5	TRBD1	CASRSGTGVLSNQPQHF	TGTGCCAGCAGGTCCGGGACAGGGGTCCTCAGCAATCAGCCCCAGCATTTT
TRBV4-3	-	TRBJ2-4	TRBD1	CATSTGEGEQYF	TGCGCCACCTCGACAGGGGAAGGAGAGCAGTACTTC
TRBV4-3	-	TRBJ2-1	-	CASSQGLIAAYNEQFF	TGCGCCAGCAGCCAAGGGCTCATAGCGGCATACAATGAGCAGTTCTTC
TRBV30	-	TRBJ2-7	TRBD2	CAWSAASGINEQYF	TGTGCCTGGAGTGCGGCTAGCGGGATCAACGAGCAGTACTTC
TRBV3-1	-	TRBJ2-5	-	CASSQNPGEETQYF	TGTGCCAGCAGCCAAAACCCAGGGGAAGAGACCCAGTACTTC
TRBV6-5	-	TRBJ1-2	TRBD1	CASSSQGQGNYGYTF	TGTGCCAGCAGTTCCCAGGGACAGGGGAACTATGGCTACACCTTC
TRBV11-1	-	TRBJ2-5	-	CASSPGAAPSQETQYF	TGTGCCAGCAGCCCGGGGGCCGCCCCCAGCCAAGAGACCCAGTACTTC
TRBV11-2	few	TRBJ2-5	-	CASTPGFGTQYF	TGTGCCAGCACCCCGGGGTTTGGGACCCAGTACTTC
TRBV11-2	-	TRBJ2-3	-	CASSLDRGRPDTQYF	TGTGCCAGCAGCTTAGATCGGGGCCGGCCAGATACGCAGTATTTT
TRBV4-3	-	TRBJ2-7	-	CASSQEVLGIYEQYF	TGCGCCAGCAGCCAAGAGGTCCTGGGGATCTACGAGCAGTACTTC
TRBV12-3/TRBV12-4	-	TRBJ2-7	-	CASSANGIYEQYF	TGTGCCAGCAGCGCCAATGGGATCTACGAGCAGTACTTC
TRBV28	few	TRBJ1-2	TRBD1	CASSFLTGINYGYTF	TGTGCCAGCAGTTTTTTGACAGGGATCAACTATGGCTACACCTTC
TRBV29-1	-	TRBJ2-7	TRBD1	CSVKGQGSSYEQYF	TGCAGCGTAAAAGGACAGGGGAGTTCCTACGAGCAGTACTTC
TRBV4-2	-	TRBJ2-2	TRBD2	CASSQEGDYSTTGELFF	TGTGCCAGCAGCCAAGAGGGGGACTATAGTACCACCGGGGAGCTGTTTTTT
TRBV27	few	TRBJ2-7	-	CASGWPEQYF	TGTGCCAGCGGTTGGCCCGAGCAGTACTTC
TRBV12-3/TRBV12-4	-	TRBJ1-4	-	CASRSRGSEKLFF	TGTGCCAGCAGGAGCCGAGGGAGTGAAAAACTGTTTTTT
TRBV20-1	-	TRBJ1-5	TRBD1	CSARDEGASNQPQHF	TGCAGTGCTAGAGATGAGGGGGCGAGCAATCAGCCCCAGCATTTT
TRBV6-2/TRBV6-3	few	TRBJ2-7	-	CASSAQNRASHEQYF	TGTGCCAGCAGCGCTCAAAACAGGGCGTCCCACGAGCAGTACTTC
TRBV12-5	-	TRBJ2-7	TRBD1	CASGPDYFTGDYEQYF	TGTGCTAGTGGTCCAGACTACTTCACAGGGGATTACGAGCAGTACTTC
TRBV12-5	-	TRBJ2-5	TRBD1	CAREDGAGGSETQYF	TGTGCTAGAGAAGACGGGGCAGGGGGCTCAGAGACCCAGTACTTC
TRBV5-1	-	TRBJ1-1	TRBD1	CASSLAVGQGATEAFF	TGCGCCAGCAGCTTGGCCGTAGGGCAGGGGGCCACTGAAGCTTTCTTT
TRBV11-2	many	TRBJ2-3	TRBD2	CASSLGSSGSTDTQYF	TGTGCCAGCAGCTTAGGGAGTAGCGGGAGCACAGATACGCAGTATTTT
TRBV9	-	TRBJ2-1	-	CASSVGGGGTYNEQFF	TGTGCCAGCAGCGTAGGAGGGGGGGGCACCTACAATGAGCAGTTCTTC
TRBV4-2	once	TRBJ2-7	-	CASSQAGVDEQYF	TGTGCCAGCAGCCAAGCAGGGGTCGACGAGCAGTACTTC
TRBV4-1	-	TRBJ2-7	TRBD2	CASSPRGREGEMPYEQYF	TGCGCCAGCAGCCCGCGGGGGCGGGAGGGAGAAATGCCTTACGAGCAGTACTTC
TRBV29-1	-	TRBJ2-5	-	CSVDRIGTSQETQYF	TGCAGCGTTGATAGAATAGGGACATCGCAAGAGACCCAGTACTTC
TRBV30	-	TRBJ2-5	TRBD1	CAWSRRGQETQYF	TGTGCCTGGAGTCGCAGGGGGCAAGAGACCCAGTACTTC
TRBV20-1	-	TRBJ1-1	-	CSASSMVEAFF	TGCAGTGCTAGTAGTATGGTTGAAGCTTTCTTT
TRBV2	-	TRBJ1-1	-	CASSGDMNTEAFF	TGTGCCAGCAGCGGGGACATGAACACTGAAGCTTTCTTT
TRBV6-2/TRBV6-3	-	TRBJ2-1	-	CASSYARKGEQFF	TGTGCTAGCAGTTACGCTAGGAAGGGGGAGCAGTTCTTC
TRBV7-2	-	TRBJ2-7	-	CASSEGGYSYEQYF	TGTGCCAGCAGCGAAGGAGGGTATTCCTACGAGCAGTACTTC